This TCR beta chain was sequenced during a study of shared clonotypes between healthy human individuals (dated by TCRdb to the early 2020s). Background for the entire study: A couple of women and a few men aged 18 to 49 years were included in the cohort. To estimate repertoire size and how much clonotypes are shared between individuals, the study performed deep sequencing of blood TCR repertoires from a few healthy adults. Different laboratories and diverse techniques were used to prepare libraries and sequence TCR repertoires, to increase sequencing depth and limit assay-specific biases. Per donor, three plates each were used for CD4 naive and CD4 memory, two for CD8 naive, and one for CD8 memory. Between about 0.8 and 9.5 billion PBMCs per donor were obtained by leukapheresis.

Healthy HIV-negative adults with no recently reported acute infections or vaccinations were included as donors. Every donor was a Caucasian adult residing in Nashville, Tennessee, USA. Magnetic negative selection was used to enrich CD4+ T cells, after which naive cells were positively selected on CD45RA and the negative fraction became the memory subset. Blood was obtained by leukapheresis, after which PBMCs were separated by Ficoll-Histopaque density gradient centrifugation and cryopreserved in liquid nitrogen vapor phase. Analytical flow cytometry was used to check the purity and quantity of each magnetically sorted T cell population. Genomic DNA was isolated from every sorted fraction and measured by UV absorbance on a Nanodrop 2000c. Using the deep immunoSEQ assay, multiplex PCR amplified TCR CDR3 regions from genomic DNA. Extracted genomic DNA from each cell subset was distributed evenly across all wells of several immunoSEQ 96-well plates, and each plate was treated as a replicate. For sorted subsets, each replicate PCR was loaded with about 0.2 ug genomic DNA, equivalent to 30,000 to 35,000 T cell genomes. The purified libraries were quantified using a Qubit 3.0 fluorometer, sized with a Bioanalyzer 2100, and then quantified again using the KAPA Library Quantification kit. Every immunoSEQ 96-well plate was sequenced on a dedicated single-read 150-cycle Illumina NextSeq 550 flow cell. Per the original workflow: The immunoSEQ output contained only junctional sequences without quality scores, so filtering could not match that applied to full-length reads. To assign V/J genes and CDR3, sequences were annotated against IMGT germline references using PyIR, a Python wrapper for IgBLAST v1.9. Reads with weak V/J assignments (E-value above 1e-6), missing CDR3, stop codons, out-of-frame junctions, or ambiguous translated residues were removed. V3J clonotypes were defined as sequences sharing the same inferred V gene, J gene, and CDR3 amino acid sequence. Percentage overlap between repertoires was calculated by dividing the number of shared unique clonotypes by the size of the smaller repertoire. RTK rarefaction, the Chao1 estimator, and Recon v2.1 estimates of unobserved clonotypes were used to assess repertoire richness. OLGA was used to compute generation probabilities for all TCRbeta clonotypes that the gDNA method yielded from a few donors. The table was pulled from immuneACCESS by TCRdb, which kept in-frame rearrangements only. Such tables lose some clones; where checked, under half of the loss comes from unresolved V genes, and the rest has no known cause. The DNA gave D and trimming, while V, J and clone size come from that table. The sample records 2 million to 3 million clones, 80% to 95% of which are singletons. In total, the top ten clones hold about 0.39% of the sample.

As for this clone: Its antigen target is currently unknown. No clone much larger than this one lies a single base away; base qualities are absent.

The CDR3 has 12 amino acids, counting the end cysteine and phenylalanine. Only the CDR3 portion is preserved as DNA: 36 bases, with reading frame beginning at the first base. From the germline V gene, CDR1 is MDHEN and CDR2 is SYDVKM. V loses 2 bases of germline sequence and J loses 11 bases, and the interval between the two ends is 12 bases. Beyond this particular receptor, the publication reports: Only blood was sampled, and tissue TCR repertoires likely differ from those in blood. Rarefaction of sorted-subset datasets indicated incomplete sequencing despite the large sequencing depth. The small number of donors limited the genetic and exposure-history diversity represented. Pairwise subsampling indicated that sequencing depth was expected to affect the degree of clonotype sharing among donors. Compared with non-shared clonotypes, clonotypes shared by all four sorted-subset donors had higher generation probabilities. Naive subsets generally had larger estimated clonotype richness than memory subsets did. When a few donors were compared, the shared fraction of clonotypes was around 5% for naive CD4, 3% to 4% for naive CD8, more than 2% for memory CD4, and less than 0.45% for memory CD8.

Material: naive CD4+ T cells from PBMCs. The cell subset or site label corresponds to: CD45RA+ positively selected. Rearrangement joined TRBV28 to TRBJ1-1; D gene: possibly TRBD1, on 5 matching bases. This receptor was obtained from a man younger than 30 in good health. Some clones in this sample may be carry-over from other donors' samples. The nucleotide sequence reads as follows: TGTGCCAGCAGTTTAAGGGGCAGTGTGGCTTTCTTT. The encoded protein is CASSLRGSVAFF.